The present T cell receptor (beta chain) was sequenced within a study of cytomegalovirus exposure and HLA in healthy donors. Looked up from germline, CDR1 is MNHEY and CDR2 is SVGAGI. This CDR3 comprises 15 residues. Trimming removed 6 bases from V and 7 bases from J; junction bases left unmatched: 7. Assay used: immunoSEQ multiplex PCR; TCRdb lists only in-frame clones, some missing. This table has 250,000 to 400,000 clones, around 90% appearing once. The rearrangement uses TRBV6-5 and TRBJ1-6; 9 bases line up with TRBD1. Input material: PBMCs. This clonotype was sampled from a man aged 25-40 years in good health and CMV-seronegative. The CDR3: CASSPGTGRNSPLHF. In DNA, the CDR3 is TGTGCCAGCAGCCCTGGGACAGGGAGGAATTCACCCCTCCACTTT.